A single sample is the source of the 10 T cell receptor beta chains below, sequenced in a study of blood T cell repertoires in COVID-19. Profiled with immunoSEQ multiplex PCR; TCRdb holds only in-frame clones, not every one. The table shows 150,000 to 200,000 clones, with approximately 83% occurring only once. The source material was peripheral blood. All receptors come from a human donor with acute or convalescent COVID-19. The donor label of this sample is uncertain.

The chain uses TRBV3-1 (or the pseudogene TRBV3-2) and TRBJ2-1; 7 bases are shared with TRBD2. There are 16 residues in the CDR3. Per germline, CDR1 LGHDT and CDR2 YNNKEL (reference sequence). V shed 5 bases and J 5 bases; nucleotides not matched to a gene: 12. The CDR3 nucleotides are TGTGCCAGCAGCGGACCGCGGGCTAGCGGTAACAATGAGCAGTTCTTC. It specifies CASSGPRASGNNEQFF.

V gene TRBV2 combines with J gene TRBJ2-1; 14 bases are a match to TRBD2. Trimming at V came to 6 bases and at J to 6 bases, leaving 4 bases not matched to a gene. Germline lookup yields CDR1 SNHLY and CDR2 FYNNEI. CDR3 size: 15 residues. The CDR3 loop reads CASRGTSGRRNEQFF. The CDR3 coding sequence is TGTGCCAGCAGGGGGACTAGCGGGAGACGCAATGAGCAGTTCTTC. The full variable domain, its missing parts supplied by reference TRBV2 and TRBJ2-1, is EPEVTQTPSHQVTQMGQEVILRCVPISNHLYFYWYRQILGQKVEFLVSFYNNEISEKSEIFDDQFSVERPDGSNFTLKIRSTKLEDSAMYFCASRGTSGRRNEQFFGPGTRLTVL.

This clone turned up a few times. The J gene is TRBJ2-3, the V gene TRBV11-3; D is ambiguous. The V end was cut by 0 bases, the J end by 8 bases, with 9 bases between. In germline, CDR1 is SGHNT, CDR2 YENEEA. CDR3 length equals 13 residues. DNA for the CDR3: TGTGCCAGCAGCTTAGAATCCCTATCTACGCAGTATTTT. It is translated as CASSLESLSTQYF.

The chain joins TRBV11-3 to TRBJ2-7; TRBD2 matches at 7 bases. This CDR3 is 17 amino acids long. Germline V lookup: CDR1 SGHNT, CDR2 YENEEA. V shed 9 bases, J shed 0 bases, and the junction held 17 bases outside the gene matches. The CDR3 DNA reads TGTGCCAGTCAATTTTTCCGTGGGGGGGTGAGCTCCTACGAGCAGTACTTC. Its translation is CASQFFRGGVSSYEQYF.

The chain couples TRBV5-6 to TRBJ2-7; 11 bases are a match to TRBD1. CDR3 length equals 15 residues. Germline CDR1 reads SGHDT; CDR2 reads YYEEEE. V trimming: 0 bases; J trimming: 2 bases; junction bases outside the gene matches: 1. The CDR3 here is CASSLVGQGAYEQYF. Written as DNA, the CDR3 is TGTGCCAGCAGCTTGGTGGGACAGGGGGCCTACGAGCAGTACTTC.

The chain links TRBV3-1 (or the pseudogene TRBV3-2) to TRBJ2-7; 12 nucleotides line up with TRBD2. V trimming: 1 base; J trimming: 6 bases; junction bases outside the gene matches: 7. Germline V lookup: CDR1 LGHDT, CDR2 YNNKEL (reference sequence). This CDR3 spans 16 amino acids. CDR3 nucleotides: TGTGCCAGCAGCCAAGGCCCACTAGCGGGAGGTGGCGAGCAGTACTTC. Protein sequence: CASSQGPLAGGGEQYF.

V usage is TRBV7-2 and J usage is TRBJ2-2, with 9 bases fitting TRBD1. Germline CDR1 and CDR2: SGHTA and FQGNSA. This CDR3 has 14 amino acids. The V gene end was trimmed by 6 bases and the J gene end by 4 bases; junction bases not matched to a gene: 3. The CDR3 here is CASRSDRGTGELFF. As DNA, the CDR3 is TGTGCCAGCAGATCGGACAGGGGCACCGGGGAGCTGTTTTTT.

The rearrangement uses TRBV11-2 and TRBJ2-7, with 9 bases fitting TRBD2. Per germline, CDR1 SGHAT and CDR2 FQNNGV. CDR3 size: 15 residues. Germline trimming cut 8 bases from V and 7 bases from J; bases unmatched to any gene: 15. Here the CDR3 reads CASALAGGPKGEQYF. The CDR3 bases are TGTGCCAGCGCCTTGGCGGGGGGGCCGAAGGGAGAGCAGTACTTC.

This clone was picked up a small number of times. The chain is built from TRBV27 and TRBJ2-7; maybe TRBD1 (5 bases). Looked up from germline, CDR1 is MNHEY and CDR2 is SMNVEV (reference sequence). Trimming took 3 bases from V and 4 from J, leaving 10 bases between them. CDR3 length: 13 residues. CDR3 loop: CASSFRDGYEQYF. DNA for the CDR3: TGTGCCAGCAGTTTCAGGGATGGATACGAGCAGTACTTC.

The rearrangement joins TRBV13 to TRBJ2-2, with TRBD2 identical over 7 bases. This CDR3 comprises 16 residues. In germline, CDR1 is PRHDT, CDR2 FYEKMQ (reference sequence). The V segment lost 5 bases and the J segment 5 bases; nucleotides outside the gene matches: 11. The CDR3 sequence is CASSPSSLGGTGELFF. Here the CDR3 DNA reads TGTGCCAGCAGCCCTTCCTCCCTGGGGGGGACCGGGGAGCTGTTTTTT.